The entry that follows covers one TCR beta chain sequence. This record belongs to a study of blood T cell repertoires in COVID-19. Study as a whole: Researchers got acute and convalescent COVID-19 samples from the United States, Italy and Spain. The cDNA or gDNA used as material had been derived from T cells, B-cell-depleted T cells, or PBMCs.

The method was immunoSEQ multiplex PCR; TCRdb's version includes in-frame clones alone and lacks a portion of them. Among 310,000 or so clones, around 90% were seen once, and the ten largest hold approximately 9.3%. V was pared by 3 bases and J by 7 bases, with 17 bases between. Germline CDR1 SGDLS, CDR2 YYNGEE. CDR3 length equals 14 residues. This clonotype was sampled from a man aged 25 to 40 with COVID-19, enrolled during active disease. The chain is built from TRBV9 and TRBJ2-7; maybe TRBD1 (6 bases). Input material: peripheral blood. The CDR3 DNA reads TGTGCCAGCAGCGCCGGACAGCGTGCGGGTGAGCAGTACTTC. It encodes CASSAGQRAGEQYF.